This T cell receptor beta chain was profiled in a study of tumor and adjacent non-tumor tissue in lung cancer. Study at large: On average, productive TCRbeta reads reached about 4.17 million per sample.

About this clonotype: Its antigen is still unknown. At one boundary the junction diverges from the germline segment, which might be a read error.

Study-level results: In normal lung, the top 100 clones were significantly more dominant than in tumor.

No cell sorting was done before RNA was extracted from the tissue. CDR3 length: 16 amino acids. A modified ARM-PCR protocol with three rounds of nested PCR amplified TCRbeta. Each CDR3 protein gets one entry after TCRdb re-called the multiplex PCR reads with MiXCR. The sample holds about 93,000 distinct CDR3 sequences, around 64% seen once. The chain uses TRBV12-3 or TRBV12-4 and TRBJ2-4, with a weak D call TRBD2 (7 bases). The material sequenced was lung tumor tissue. The sequence was collected from a man aged 60 to 75 with non-small cell lung cancer. CDR3 protein: CASSSGRGAQGDIQYF. CDR3 DNA sequence: TGTGCCAGCAGCTCCGGACGGGGGGCGCAAGGGGACATTCAATATTTC.